The 12 T cell receptor beta chains below come from one sample, sequenced in a study of regulatory T cells in long-lasting Graves disease. Time point in this sample: newly diagnosed GD, antithyroid drugs for less than 3 months. PBMC RNA was the source of the TCR library. Investigators prepared the TCR beta libraries by applying iRepertoire HTBI primers and Arm-PCR of CDR3 regions. MiXCR, applied by TCRdb to the multiplex PCR reads, yields one record per CDR3 protein. The repertoire has 400,000 to 500,000 distinct CDR3 sequences, around 14% of them found once; the top ten carry around 15%. The same specimen was also included in a second study, on T cells in Graves' hyperthyroidism and ophthalmopathy.

The source material was peripheral blood mononuclear cells (PBMCs), sampled at new diagnosis, from a patient treated with antithyroid drugs. The receptor set was obtained from a woman aged 25 to 39 with Graves disease.

This clonotype has only a few counts. The chain couples TRBV5-1 to TRBJ2-2, with D possibly called TRBD1 or TRBD2 (5 bases each). The CDR3 length is 16 residues. From germline, CDR1 is SGHRS and CDR2 YFSETQ. V dropped 3 bases and J dropped 5 bases, with 17 bases sitting between them. DNA for the CDR3: TGCGCCAGCAGCTGGGGGACCGGGATCCTTACCGGGGAGCTGTTTTTT. Translation: CASSWGTGILTGELFF.

CDR3 protein: CASSVEGTSGKYNEQFF. For the CDR3, the DNA is TGTGCCAGCAGCGTAGAAGGGACTAGCGGGAAGTACAATGAGCAGTTCTTC. The chain couples TRBV9 to TRBJ2-1; 13 positions match TRBD2. This CDR3 contains 17 residues. Unmatched junction bases numbered 4, after V lost 0 bases and J lost 4 bases. CDR1 and CDR2 (germline): SGDLS, YYNGEE.

This clonotype was picked up many times. The chain is built from TRBV20-1 and TRBJ2-7; D unclear. This CDR3 has 10 residues. The germline V gene encodes CDR1 DFQATT and CDR2 SNEGSKA (reference sequence). V lost 6 bases and J lost 6, with 9 bases in between. This chain's CDR3 is CSAGPAEQYF. The DNA for the CDR3 is TGCAGTGCCGGACCCGCCGAGCAGTACTTC.

As concerns this clonotype: A read error may be the cause here, since a much bigger clone is one base away. The gene calls are TRBV6-1 and TRBJ2-1; TRBD2 matches 13 bases. V lost 7 bases and J lost 5; bases outside the gene matches: 5. CDR3 length: 15 amino acids. Germline-derived CDR1 and CDR2 are MNHNS and SASEGT. The DNA for the CDR3 is TGTGCCAGCATCAAACTAGCGGGAGGGGACAATGAGCAGTTCTTC. This sequence encodes CASIKLAGGDNEQFF.

The table lists this clonotype with many counts. V gene TRBV12-3 or TRBV12-4 combines with J gene TRBJ1-5; unclear D gene. Trimming shortened V by 3 bases and J by 2 bases, and 8 bases separated the two germline ends. CDR3 length: 14 residues. CDR3 in DNA: TGTGCCAGCAGTTTTAGGAAGGGCAATCAGCCCCAGCATTTT. Translation: CASSFRKGNQPQHF.

The chain couples TRBV28 to TRBJ2-3, with D maybe TRBD2 (5 bases). Trimming left V 6 bases short and J 0 bases short, with 16 bases between. CDR1 and CDR2 from the germline V gene are MDHEN and SYDVKM. There are 16 residues in the CDR3. The CDR3 here is CASSPPSLLSTDTQYF. The DNA for the CDR3 is TGTGCCAGCAGCCCCCCTAGCCTGCTTAGCACAGATACGCAGTATTTT.

The V gene is TRBV4-2, the J gene TRBJ2-3; 8 nucleotides agree with TRBD2. This CDR3 has 15 residues. The junction had 6 bases not matched to a gene; V was cut back by 3 bases and J by 4 bases. CDR1 is LGHNA, CDR2 YNFKEQ, per germline. The CDR3: CASSHKREGPDTQYF. The CDR3 DNA sequence: TGTGCCAGCAGCCATAAACGGGAGGGCCCAGATACGCAGTATTTT.

The rearrangement uses TRBV12-3 or TRBV12-4 and TRBJ2-1; D gene uncertain. V dropped 5 bases and J dropped 12 bases, with 11 bases sitting between them. The CDR3 is 11 amino acids. The CDR3 sequence: CASSLGWGQFF. In DNA, the CDR3 is TGTGCCAGCAGTCTGGGATGGGGGCAGTTCTTC.

This clonotype was seen many times. The junction differs from germline at one of its ends, possibly a read error. V gene TRBV3-1 combines with J gene TRBJ2-1, with unresolved D. Germline lookup yields CDR1 LGHDT and CDR2 YNNKEL (reference sequence). The CDR3 length is 12 residues. The CDR3 region has the DNA TGCGCCAGCAGTGAGAAGTACAATGAGCAGTTCTTC. Protein product: CASSEKYNEQFF.

The table lists this clonotype with many counts. The chain combines TRBV27 with TRBJ2-3, with D possibly being TRBD2 (6 bases). This CDR3 has 18 residues. Germline V CDR1 and CDR2: MNHEY, SMNVEV (reference sequence). Trimming removed 0 bases from V and 3 bases from J, with 19 bases in between. The CDR3 nucleotides read TGTGCCAGCAGTTTATCGGGGTATCAGGGAGGAAGTACAGATACGCAGTATTTT. Amino acids: CASSLSGYQGGSTDTQYF.

This clonotype was found once. One end of the junction fails to match germline, which may point to a read error. The chain employs TRBV6-1 and TRBJ1-5; maybe TRBD1 (6 bases). Germline CDR1 is MNHNS and CDR2 is SASEGT. The CDR3 runs 14 residues. In DNA, the CDR3 is TGTGCCAGTAGTGCAGGGGATCGCAATCAGCCCCAGCATTTT. Translating gives CASSAGDRNQPQHF.

This clonotype was seen at least ten times. The chain carries TRBV24-1 and TRBJ2-5; D is uncertain. Germline V lookup: CDR1 KGHDR, CDR2 SFDVKD. The CDR3 is 15 residues long. V was trimmed by 4 bases and J by 3 bases, leaving 14 bases between them. In DNA form, the CDR3 reads TGTGCCACCAGTGACCCCCGCTACAGAGAAGAGACCCAGTACTTC. Translating it yields CATSDPRYREETQYF.